This T cell receptor beta chain was retrieved from a study of cytomegalovirus exposure and HLA in healthy donors. 13 Jbeta primers and 60 Vbeta primers were used for the PCR. Measured with immunoSEQ multiplex PCR; TCRdb has only the in-frame clones, and not every one. The sample has about 190,000 clones; 81% are singletons. The CDR3 totals 15 residues. The trim removed 0 bases at V and 12 bases at J, leaving 10 bases unmatched. Germline V lookup: CDR1 SGHRS, CDR2 YFSETQ. The chain is built from TRBV5-1 and TRBJ2-2; 8 positions match TRBD1. This receptor was identified in a woman under 40 in good health and CMV-seronegative. Sequenced: PBMCs. This chain's CDR3 is CASSLVDRESGQLFF. The CDR3 DNA follows: TGCGCCAGCAGCTTGGTGGACAGGGAAAGTGGGCAGCTGTTTTTT.